This passage covers 14 T cell receptor beta chains from one sample sequenced in a study of T cell responses to AZD1222 COVID-19 vaccine. Using immunoSEQ multiplex PCR, the repertoire was profiled, and TCRdb retains in-frame clones only, with some absent. The sample yields under 100,000 clones, approximately 85% seen once. The material sequenced was peripheral blood, taken 28 days after the second AZD1222 dose. All receptors come from an adult who received the AZD1222 COVID-19 vaccine.

Only a few counts were recorded for this clone. The chain carries TRBV29-1 and TRBJ2-6; the D call may be TRBD1 or TRBD2 (7 bases each). Deletions cut 7 bases from V and 0 bases from J, with 13 bases between. Germline-derived CDR1 and CDR2 are SQVTM and ANQGSEA. CDR3 length: 15 residues. In DNA form, the CDR3 reads TGCAGCGCCCAGGGGGGGAGCTCTGGGGCCAACGTCCTGACTTTC. Protein sequence: CSAQGGSSGANVLTF.

This clone was observed a few times. The CDR3: CASSSGQTSNQPQHF. CDR3 nucleotide sequence: TGCGCCAGCAGCTCGGGACAGACTAGCAATCAGCCCCAGCATTTT. The chain links TRBV10-2 to TRBJ1-5; TRBD1 aligns across 7 bases. The germline gives CDR1 WSHSY, CDR2 SAAADI. V shed 6 bases, J shed 0 bases, and the junction held 5 bases outside the gene matches. This CDR3 region has 15 residues.

This chain uses TRBV6-4 with TRBJ1-2; D is unclear. Deletions cut 0 bases from V and 4 bases from J, with 12 bases between. The CDR3 is made up of 15 amino acids. Per the germline V gene, CDR1 is MRHNA and CDR2 is SNTAGT. For the CDR3, the DNA is TGTGCCAGCAGTGACTCGTATGGACGGAGCTATGGCTACACCTTC. This codes for CASSDSYGRSYGYTF.

This clone is a singleton in its sample. The rearrangement links TRBV19 to TRBJ2-3, with 14 bases fitting TRBD2. V shed 6 bases, J shed 6 bases, and the junction held 17 bases outside the gene matches. The CDR3 is 19 amino acids. The germline V gene has CDR1 LNHDA and CDR2 SQIVND (reference sequence). In DNA, the CDR3 is TGTGCCAGTAGCGATTACTCTAGACTAGCGGGAGGGCTAGAGGATACGCAGTATTTT. This sequence encodes CASSDYSRLAGGLEDTQYF.

CDR3 region: CASNQGSTEAFF. The DNA of the CDR3 is TGTGCCAGCAATCAGGGGAGCACTGAAGCTTTCTTT. V usage is TRBV6-5 and J usage is TRBJ1-1; a possible D gene is TRBD1 (6 bases). Deletions cut 7 bases from V and 4 bases from J, with 10 bases between. From germline, CDR1 is MNHEY and CDR2 SVGAGI. The CDR3 is 12 residues long.

This chain links TRBV7-2 with TRBJ2-1; tentatively, D is TRBD1 or TRBD2 (5 bases each). The V gene's germline CDR1 is SGHTA and CDR2 FQGNSA. This CDR3 comprises 14 residues. V gave up 8 bases and J gave up 0 bases, with 11 bases separating them. The CDR3 DNA sequence: TGTGCCAGCCTCCGGGACCCCTCCTACAATGAGCAGTTCTTC. This encodes CASLRDPSYNEQFF. Together with reference TRBV7-2 and TRBJ2-1, the CDR3 gives the full variable domain: GAGVSQSPSNKVTEKGKDVELRCDPISGHTALYWYRQSLGQGLEFLIYFQGNSAPDKSGLPSDRFSAERTGGSVSTLTIQRTQQEDSAVYLCASLRDPSYNEQFFGPGTRLTVL.

This clone was counted a few times. The J gene is TRBJ2-1, the V gene TRBV9; weak D call: TRBD1 (5 bases). The CDR3 contains 16 residues. V was shortened by 4 bases and J by 6 bases, with 20 bases between the two germline ends. Germline V lookup: CDR1 SGDLS, CDR2 YYNGEE. This CDR3 reads CASSPGPEKVGNEQFF. For the CDR3, the DNA is TGTGCCAGCAGCCCAGGGCCGGAAAAAGTGGGCAATGAGCAGTTCTTC. The whole variable domain, remainder taken from reference TRBV9 and TRBJ2-1, is DSGVTQTPKHLITATGQRVTLRCSPRSGDLSVYWYQQSLDQGLQFLIQYYNGEERAKGNILERFSAQQFPDLHSELNLSSLELGDSALYFCASSPGPEKVGNEQFFGPGTRLTVL.

This clone was found a few times. The chain couples TRBV19 to TRBJ1-6; D is possibly TRBD1 (5 bases). Per germline, CDR1 LNHDA and CDR2 SQIVND (reference sequence). The CDR3 extends over 14 amino acids. The V gene lost 6 bases and the J gene lost 9 bases, with 15 bases spanning the gap. The CDR3 coding sequence is TGTGCCAGTAGCATCAGGGCGGATGCTTCACCCCTCCACTTT. It is translated as CASSIRADASPLHF.

The count of this clone is one. The V gene is TRBV5-5, the J gene TRBJ2-1; 14 bases match TRBD2. Germline V lookup: CDR1 SGHKS, CDR2 YYEKEE (reference sequence). V lost 4 bases and J lost 7; bases outside the gene matches: 4. The CDR3 has 15 residues. The CDR3 DNA follows: TGTGCCAGCAGCCGACTAGCGGGAGGGCCGAATGAGCAGTTCTTC. Translating it yields CASSRLAGGPNEQFF.

The chain carries TRBV5-6 and TRBJ1-6; D not certain. CDR1 and CDR2 from the germline V gene are SGHDT and YYEEEE. This CDR3 is built from 14 residues. Between the trimmed V and J ends, which lost 5 bases and 6 bases, there was a span of 12 bases. The CDR3 region has the DNA TGTGCCAGCAGTTTAGGACGTAGTAATTCACCCCTCCACTTT. Amino acid sequence: CASSLGRSNSPLHF.

This rearrangement joins TRBV6-5 to TRBJ2-1; no definite D call. V was trimmed by 5 bases and J by 5 bases, leaving 7 bases between them. The CDR3 has 12 residues. Germline CDR1 reads MNHEY; CDR2 reads SVGAGI. The CDR3 is CASSRPHNEQFF. The DNA of the CDR3 is TGTGCCAGCAGTCGGCCCCACAATGAGCAGTTCTTC.

This clone was counted a few times. V gene TRBV27 combines with J gene TRBJ1-1; the D is unclear. The CDR3 runs 13 residues. Per germline, CDR1 MNHEY and CDR2 SMNVEV (reference sequence). V was trimmed by 4 bases and J by 10 bases, leaving 16 bases between them. The DNA for the CDR3 is TGTGCCAGCAGTTCTGGGTCCCCGGTGGGAGCTTTCTTT. Translation gives CASSSGSPVGAFF.

The V gene is TRBV29-1, the J gene TRBJ1-2, with D perhaps matching TRBD1 (6 bases). Germline CDR1 reads SQVTM; CDR2 reads ANQGSEA. Trimming removed 3 bases from V and 7 bases from J, with 6 bases in between. There are 10 residues in the CDR3. The DNA for the CDR3 is TGCAGCGTTGAGGGGGCTGGCTACACCTTC. Protein: CSVEGAGYTF.

This chain connects TRBV6-2 or TRBV6-3 to TRBJ2-2; TRBD2 matches at 9 bases. The CDR3 has 16 residues. Per the germline V gene, CDR1 is MNHEY and CDR2 is SVGEGT. Trimming removed 4 bases from V and 6 bases from J; junction bases left unmatched: 9. CDR3 in DNA: TGTGCCAGCAGTTCGCTAGCGGGAATTACGGCCGGGGAGCTGTTTTTT. Its translation is CASSSLAGITAGELFF.